The 6 T cell receptor beta chains below come from one sample, sequenced in a study of beta chain features in type 1 diabetes (dated by TCRdb to the late 2010s). Libraries were constructed by the immunoSEQ multiplex PCR assay. All of the isolated RNA was reverse transcribed with the High Capacity cDNA Reverse Transcription Kit, so expressed TCRB transcripts were sequenced. This is the immuneACCESS table as TCRdb keeps it, with only in-frame sequences that have V and J called. A part of the clones is gone; compared with another copy, unresolved V genes explain less than half, and the rest is unexplained. The sample data list under 900,000 clones, and roughly 15% of these were observed just once. Roughly 0.025% of the sample is held by the ten biggest clonotypes. The sample consisted of naive CD4+ T cells from blood. What this sample's cell subset or site label stands for: true naive CD4+ T cells. The receptor source for this set is a woman aged 18-29 years in good health.

This clone showed up just a few times. The rearrangement links TRBV5-6 to TRBJ2-1; 8 positions agree with TRBD1. This CDR3 has 16 amino acids. From germline, CDR1 is SGHDT and CDR2 YYEEEE. Trimming took 0 bases from V and 3 from J; bases not matched to a gene: 5. This chain's CDR3 is CASSLGYRGIYNEQFF. Written as DNA, the CDR3 is TGTGCCAGCAGCTTGGGATACAGGGGGATCTACAATGAGCAGTTCTTC.

The chain is built from TRBV4-1 and TRBJ2-1, with 7 bases matching TRBD1. After removal of 1 base from V and 0 bases from J, the junction contained 6 bases not matched to a gene. The CDR3 has 17 amino acids. Germline V lookup: CDR1 MGHRA, CDR2 YSYEKL. In DNA, the CDR3 is TGCGCCAGCAGCCAAGGCCCCGGGGACAGCTCCTACAATGAGCAGTTCTTC. This sequence encodes CASSQGPGDSSYNEQFF.

This chain links TRBV5-1 with TRBJ2-7, with 7 bases identical to TRBD1. The CDR3 runs to 13 residues. Unmatched junction bases numbered 6, after V lost 2 bases and J lost 7 bases. Germline-derived CDR1 and CDR2 are SGHRS and YFSETQ. The CDR3 sequence: CASSFDRVEEQYF. The CDR3 DNA reads TGCGCCAGCAGCTTCGACAGGGTAGAGGAGCAGTACTTC.

This clone has only a few counts. The chain carries TRBV28 and TRBJ2-3; D is unclear. Germline CDR1 and CDR2: MDHEN and SYDVKM. The CDR3 is 12 residues long. V gave up 5 bases and J gave up 2 bases, with 5 bases separating them. Here the CDR3 DNA reads TGTGCCAGCAGTACCGTCACAGATACGCAGTATTTT. It specifies CASSTVTDTQYF.

This clone has just a few counts. J is TRBJ1-2 and V is TRBV7-3; 7 bases are a match to TRBD1. CDR3 length: 14 residues. Trimming removed 5 bases from V and 3 bases from J; junction bases left unmatched: 6. CDR1 SGHTA and CDR2 FQGTGA come from the germline V gene. CDR3 DNA: TGTGCCAGCAGCCAAACAGGGGACGACTATGGCTACACCTTC. It codes for CASSQTGDDYGYTF.

This clone was seen more than once but under ten times. This chain uses TRBV9 with TRBJ2-3; 14 positions match TRBD2. Germline CDR1 is SGDLS and CDR2 is YYNGEE. The ends lost 0 bases at V and 0 bases at J; junction bases unmatched: 9. This CDR3 is built from 20 residues. The CDR3 protein is CASSVGVGTSGRESTDTQYF. The CDR3 DNA is TGTGCCAGCAGCGTAGGAGTAGGGACTAGCGGGAGAGAGAGCACAGATACGCAGTATTTT.